These 31 T cell receptor beta chains share one sample of origin, sequenced in a study of shared clonotypes between healthy human individuals. The repertoire was sequenced with immunoSEQ multiplex PCR; TCRdb's copy has only in-frame clones and lacks some. The repertoire holds approximately 1.5 million clones, with 95% to 99% as singletons. Sequencing was carried out using naive CD4+ T cells sorted from blood. Sample subset: CD45RA+ positively selected. The receptors come from a man between 25 and 39 years old in good health.

The chain recombines TRBV7-2 with TRBJ2-3; D might be TRBD1 (5 bases). Germline V gene sequence: CDR1 SGHTA, CDR2 FQGNSA. The CDR3 is 13 amino acids. With 1 base removed from V and 8 bases from J, the gap between germline ends came to 10 bases. This CDR3 is CASSLVGQGTQYF. The CDR3 DNA follows: TGTGCCAGCAGCTTAGTAGGGCAGGGTACGCAGTATTTT.

The genes are TRBV7-9 and TRBJ2-2; D is unresolved. The CDR3 totals 14 residues. Trimming removed 1 base from V and 6 bases from J, with 9 bases in between. Germline loops: CDR1 SEHNR, CDR2 FQNEAQ (reference sequence). The DNA for the CDR3 is TGTGCCAGCAGCTTAGAAATCGAGGCCGGGGAGCTGTTTTTT. Amino acid sequence: CASSLEIEAGELFF.

The gene calls are TRBV5-1 and TRBJ2-5, with D possibly matching TRBD1 (6 bases). Germline V gene sequence: CDR1 SGHRS, CDR2 YFSETQ. Trimming took 2 bases from V and 4 from J, leaving 9 bases between them. The CDR3 length is 13 residues. The CDR3 region has the DNA TGCGCCAGCAGCTTAACAGGGCCAGAGACCCAGTACTTC. Protein sequence: CASSLTGPETQYF. The full variable domain, its missing parts supplied by reference TRBV5-1 and TRBJ2-5, is KAGVTQTPRYLIKTRGQQVTLSCSPISGHRSVSWYQQTPGQGLQFLFEYFSETQRNKGNFPGRFSGRQFSNSRSEMNVSTLELGDSALYLCASSLTGPETQYFGPGTRLLVL.

In DNA form, the CDR3 reads TGCGCCAGCAGCCGAACCGGACAGGGGGGCTACGAGCAGTACTTC. Protein: CASSRTGQGGYEQYF. The rearrangement links TRBV4-1 to TRBJ2-7; 10 bases agree with TRBD1. The CDR3 is 15 amino acids. V lost 4 bases and J lost 3; bases outside the gene matches: 6. Germline CDR1 and CDR2: MGHRA and YSYEKL.

V is TRBV10-3 and J is TRBJ2-1, with a weak D call TRBD1 (6 bases). V was shortened by 4 bases and J by 7 bases, with 11 bases between the two germline ends. CDR3 length: 13 amino acids. Germline V gene data show CDR1 as ENHRY and CDR2 as SYGVKD. CDR3 region: CAISGTVGNEQFF. The CDR3 nucleotides are TGTGCCATCAGTGGGACAGTTGGGAATGAGCAGTTCTTC.

The chain recombines TRBV4-1 with TRBJ2-7; 11 bases line up with TRBD2. The trim removed 6 bases at V and 5 bases at J, leaving 9 bases unmatched. The V gene's germline CDR1 is MGHRA and CDR2 YSYEKL. The CDR3 loop spans 15 amino acids. The CDR3 region is CASSPTSGTRHEQYF. The CDR3 coding sequence is TGCGCCAGCAGTCCGACTAGCGGGACTCGCCACGAGCAGTACTTC.

This chain joins TRBV10-2 and TRBJ2-1; D not certain. V lost 7 bases and J 6 bases, leaving 10 bases between the germline ends. This CDR3 region has 12 residues. CDR1 is WSHSY, CDR2 SAAADI, per germline. CDR3 nucleotides: TGCGCCAGCACGGTGGCTACCAATGAGCAGTTCTTC. Encoded protein: CASTVATNEQFF.

In this sample, this clone turned up once. The CDR3 reads CASSPRLSGVPFTQYF. CDR3 nucleotide sequence: TGTGCCAGCAGCCCTCGCCTAAGCGGGGTCCCCTTTACGCAGTATTTT. The chain joins TRBV7-2 to TRBJ2-3; 7 bases match TRBD2. Looked up from germline, CDR1 is SGHTA and CDR2 is FQGNSA. V lost 5 bases, J lost 8 bases, and 16 bases stayed unmatched. This CDR3 spans 16 amino acids.

The chain couples TRBV20-1 to TRBJ2-5; D gene ambiguous. The V gene's germline CDR1 is DFQATT and CDR2 SNEGSKA (reference sequence). The ends were cut back, 7 bases at V and 1 base at J, with 4 bases in the middle. The CDR3 runs 10 residues. This CDR3 is CSGVQETQYF. The CDR3 DNA sequence: TGCAGTGGGGTCCAAGAGACCCAGTACTTC.

The V and J genes are TRBV2 and TRBJ1-1; 7 nucleotides align to TRBD1. Germline trimming cut 6 bases from V and 0 bases from J; bases unmatched to any gene: 7. Germline CDR1 is SNHLY and CDR2 is FYNNEI. This CDR3 has 15 residues. CDR3 loop: CASRPYRGMNTEAFF. The CDR3 region has the DNA TGTGCCAGCAGACCTTACAGGGGTATGAACACTGAAGCTTTCTTT. The full variable domain, with the rest looked up from reference TRBV2 and TRBJ1-1, is EPEVTQTPSHQVTQMGQEVILRCVPISNHLYFYWYRQILGQKVEFLVSFYNNEISEKSEIFDDQFSVERPDGSNFTLKIRSTKLEDSAMYFCASRPYRGMNTEAFFGQGTRLTVV.

The J gene is TRBJ2-3, the V gene TRBV9; no definite D call. V was cut by 1 base and J by 2 bases, with 5 bases left in between. The CDR3 covers 13 residues. The germline gives CDR1 SGDLS, CDR2 YYNGEE. In DNA form, the CDR3 reads TGTGCCAGCAGCGTATTTCCCACAGATACGCAGTATTTT. It translates to CASSVFPTDTQYF.

The V gene is TRBV15, the J gene TRBJ2-7; D is tentatively TRBD1 or TRBD2 (5 bases each). The V gene's germline CDR1 is LNHNV and CDR2 YYDKDF (reference sequence). The V gene lost 0 bases and the J gene lost 2 bases, with 14 bases spanning the gap. The CDR3 is 16 amino acids. CDR3 sequence: CATSRDLTGTAYEQYF. CDR3 DNA sequence: TGTGCCACCAGCAGAGATTTGACGGGGACCGCCTACGAGCAGTACTTC.

This rearrangement joins TRBV6-1 to TRBJ2-1; the match to TRBD2 covers 9 bases. Germline V gives CDR1 MNHNS, CDR2 SASEGT. The CDR3 is made up of 15 amino acids. V lost 6 bases and J lost 8; bases outside the gene matches: 11. CDR3 sequence reads: CASRYTLAGRYEQFF. DNA for the CDR3: TGTGCCAGCAGGTATACACTAGCGGGTCGATATGAGCAGTTCTTC.

The chain combines TRBV5-6 with TRBJ2-2, with D maybe TRBD1 (6 bases). Deletions cut 3 bases from V and 4 bases from J, with 16 bases between. This CDR3 contains 16 residues. Germline CDR1 is SGHDT and CDR2 is YYEEEE. The CDR3 nucleotides are TGTGCCAGCAGCTATGCAGGAAGGGGGTTCACCGGGGAGCTGTTTTTT. It codes for CASSYAGRGFTGELFF. Filled out from reference TRBV5-6 and TRBJ2-2, the complete variable domain reads DAGVTQSPTHLIKTRGQQVTLRCSPKSGHDTVSWYQQALGQGPQFIFQYYEEEERQRGNFPDRFSGHQFPNYSSELNVNALLLGDSALYLCASSYAGRGFTGELFFGEGSRLTVL.

This clone was recorded once. The J gene is TRBJ1-2, the V gene TRBV9, with D unclear. Per the germline V gene, CDR1 is SGDLS and CDR2 is YYNGEE. V lost 0 bases and J lost 0, with 9 bases in between. The CDR3 totals 15 residues. The DNA for the CDR3 is TGTGCCAGCAGCGTAGATAGCACCCCTAACTATGGCTACACCTTC. This encodes CASSVDSTPNYGYTF.

CDR3 coding DNA: TGTGCCAGCAGGAGGGGACAAGAGAACACTGAAGCTTTCTTT. This gives the protein CASRRGQENTEAFF. V and J are TRBV6-5 and TRBJ1-1; D possibly corresponds to TRBD1 (6 bases). This CDR3 spans 14 amino acids. Trimming removed 6 bases from V and 1 base from J, with 12 bases in between. The V gene's germline CDR1 is MNHEY and CDR2 SVGAGI.

The chain employs TRBV2 and TRBJ2-7; 7 bases map to TRBD2. The junction had 9 bases not matched to a gene; V was cut back by 7 bases and J by 6 bases. The CDR3 length is 13 residues. CDR1 and CDR2 from the germline V gene are SNHLY and FYNNEI. The CDR3 region has the DNA TGTGCCAGCACACCCTCGGGGGAGGGCGAGCAGTACTTC. Encoded protein: CASTPSGEGEQYF.

The chain joins TRBV15 to TRBJ2-2, with 14 bases lining up with TRBD2. The CDR3 consists of 16 residues. J gave up 4 bases and V 4 bases, and 2 bases lay outside the gene matches. Germline lookup yields CDR1 LNHNV and CDR2 YYDKDF (reference sequence). The CDR3 bases are TGTGCCACCAGCAAGGGACTAGCGGGAGTCACCGGGGAGCTGTTTTTT. It yields the protein CATSKGLAGVTGELFF. Drawing the rest from reference TRBV15 and TRBJ2-2, the complete variable domain is DAMVIQNPRYQVTQFGKPVTLSCSQTLNHNVMYWYQQKSSQAPKLLFHYYDKDFNNEADTPDNFQSRRPNTSFCFLDIRSPGLGDTAMYLCATSKGLAGVTGELFFGEGSRLTVL.

J is TRBJ2-5 and V is TRBV6-5, with 7 bases identical to TRBD1. Germline V lookup: CDR1 MNHEY, CDR2 SVGAGI. This CDR3 is built from 16 residues. The V and J ends lost 2 bases and 3 bases, in that order; junction bases with no gene match: 9. The CDR3 protein is CASSYTAGTEEETQYF. CDR3 sequence (DNA): TGTGCCAGCAGTTACACCGCCGGGACAGAAGAAGAGACCCAGTACTTC.

The CDR3 nucleotides read TGTGCCAGCAGTTCAACCGGGACAGGTGATGGCTACACCTTC. It codes for CASSSTGTGDGYTF. The chain links TRBV6-5 to TRBJ1-2; 8 bases match TRBD1. Trimming removed 4 bases from V and 6 bases from J; junction bases left unmatched: 7. This CDR3 contains 14 residues. Germline V CDR1 and CDR2: MNHEY, SVGAGI.

This clone appeared a single time. The chain uses TRBV5-1 and TRBJ1-1; the match to TRBD1 covers 7 bases. CDR1 and CDR2 from the germline V gene are SGHRS and YFSETQ. The CDR3 is 14 amino acids. J was trimmed by 2 bases and V by 6 bases; bases with no gene match: 7. CDR3 region: CASTQGVLNTEAFF. Here the CDR3 DNA reads TGCGCCAGCACTCAGGGGGTTCTAAACACTGAAGCTTTCTTT.

The CDR3 bases are TGTGCCAGCAGCCAGGGCCCGATAAAGGCAAACACCATATATTTT. It yields the protein CASSQGPIKANTIYF. V gene TRBV5-5 combines with J gene TRBJ1-3, with D possibly being TRBD1 (5 bases). The V gene lost 4 bases and the J gene lost 6 bases, with 17 bases spanning the gap. Germline loops: CDR1 SGHKS, CDR2 YYEKEE (reference sequence). The CDR3 spans 15 residues.

This chain joins TRBV6-5 and TRBJ2-5, with D perhaps TRBD2 (5 bases). Germline V gives CDR1 MNHEY, CDR2 SVGAGI. Between the trimmed V and J ends, which lost 6 bases and 1 base, there was a span of 12 bases. The CDR3 extends over 14 amino acids. The CDR3 region is CASRRAYPQETQYF. CDR3 coding DNA: TGTGCCAGCAGGAGGGCCTATCCCCAAGAGACCCAGTACTTC.

This rearrangement joins TRBV18 to TRBJ2-7; no clear D. V lost 3 bases and J 2 bases, leaving 11 bases between the germline ends. The CDR3 totals 14 residues. Per germline, CDR1 KGHSH and CDR2 LQKENI. CDR3 sequence: CASSPSGPPYEQYF. The CDR3 bases are TGTGCCAGCTCACCGTCGGGCCCTCCCTACGAGCAGTACTTC.

This clone was seen only once. This chain uses TRBV7-2 with TRBJ2-3; D uncertain. CDR3 size: 12 residues. The V end was cut by 5 bases, the J end by 6 bases, with 9 bases between. CDR1 is SGHTA, CDR2 FQGNSA, per germline. The CDR3 loop is CASSTYSDTQYF. The CDR3 coding sequence is TGTGCCAGCAGCACCTACTCGGATACGCAGTATTTT.

This clone is a singleton in its sample. This rearrangement joins TRBV5-1 to TRBJ2-1; 11 bases match TRBD1. The length of the CDR3 is 18 residues. Losses at the gene ends were 3 bases for V and 5 bases for J; bases not matched to a gene: 13. Germline V gene data show CDR1 as SGHRS and CDR2 as YFSETQ. CDR3 sequence reads: CASSSDRGRLAIDNEQFF. The CDR3, as DNA: TGCGCCAGCAGCTCGGACAGGGGGCGTCTAGCTATCGACAATGAGCAGTTCTTC. Based on the CDR3 plus reference TRBV5-1 and TRBJ2-1, the full variable domain is KAGVTQTPRYLIKTRGQQVTLSCSPISGHRSVSWYQQTPGQGLQFLFEYFSETQRNKGNFPGRFSGRQFSNSRSEMNVSTLELGDSALYLCASSSDRGRLAIDNEQFFGPGTRLTVL.

A note on this clone: The identical CDR3 is also encoded by other nucleotide sequences in the sample. The rearrangement uses TRBV6-6 and TRBJ2-5; D not resolved. The V end was cut by 0 bases, the J end by 3 bases, with 2 bases between. This CDR3 is built from 12 residues. Germline V gene sequence: CDR1 MNHNY, CDR2 SVGAGI (reference sequence). CDR3 in amino acids: CASSYSKETQYF. The CDR3 bases are TGTGCCAGCAGTTACTCCAAAGAGACCCAGTACTTC.

The chain joins TRBV19 to TRBJ2-7, with 10 bases aligning to TRBD2. This CDR3 region has 15 residues. The J segment lost 0 bases and the V segment lost 6 bases, leaving 5 bases of the junction unmatched. The germline CDR1 and CDR2 sequences are LNHDA and SQIVND (reference sequence). The CDR3 DNA sequence: TGTGCCAGTAGAACTAGCGGGACGAGCTCCTACGAGCAGTACTTC. Encoded protein: CASRTSGTSSYEQYF.

The chain combines TRBV7-8 with TRBJ2-7; TRBD1 matches 7 bases. The CDR3 sequence is 15 residues long. The V segment lost 5 bases and the J segment 9 bases; nucleotides outside the gene matches: 16. The germline gives CDR1 SGHVS, CDR2 FQNEAQ. CDR3 nucleotide sequence: TGTGCCAGCAGCCGCCTTGTTTGGGACAGCCAAGCGCAGTACTTC. It is translated as CASSRLVWDSQAQYF.

The chain recombines TRBV7-7 with TRBJ2-7; D perhaps matches TRBD2 (6 bases). This CDR3 comprises 13 residues. Germline values: CDR1 SSHAT, CDR2 FNYEAQ (reference sequence). Deletions cut 2 bases from V and 5 bases from J, with 10 bases between. The CDR3 bases are TGTGCCAGCAGCTTATACGGGAGTAACGAGCAGTACTTC. It is translated as CASSLYGSNEQYF.

This chain uses TRBV28 with TRBJ1-4; no clear D gene. The V end lost 7 bases, the J end lost 0 bases, and 12 bases lay between the germline ends. The CDR3 extends over 15 amino acids. Germline V gene lookup returns CDR1 MDHEN and CDR2 SYDVKM. CDR3 region: CASKGSFATNEKLFF. In nucleotides, the CDR3 is TGTGCCAGCAAGGGCAGCTTTGCAACTAATGAAAAACTGTTTTTT. The complete variable domain, with remaining parts taken from reference TRBV28 and TRBJ1-4, reads DVKVTQSSRYLVKRTGEKVFLECVQDMDHENMFWYRQDPGLGLRLIYFSYDVKMKEKGDIPEGYSVSREKKERFSLILESASTNQTSMYLCASKGSFATNEKLFFGSGTQLSVL.